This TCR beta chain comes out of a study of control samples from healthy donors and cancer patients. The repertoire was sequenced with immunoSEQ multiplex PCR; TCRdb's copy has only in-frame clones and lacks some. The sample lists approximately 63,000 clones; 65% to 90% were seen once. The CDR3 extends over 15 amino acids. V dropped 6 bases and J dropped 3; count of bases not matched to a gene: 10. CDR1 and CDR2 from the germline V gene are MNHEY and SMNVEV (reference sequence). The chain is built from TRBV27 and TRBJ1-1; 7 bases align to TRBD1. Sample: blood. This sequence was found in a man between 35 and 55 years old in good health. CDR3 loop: CASSRQGLRYTEAFF. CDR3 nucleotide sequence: TGTGCCAGCAGCCGACAGGGCCTTAGATACACTGAAGCTTTCTTT.